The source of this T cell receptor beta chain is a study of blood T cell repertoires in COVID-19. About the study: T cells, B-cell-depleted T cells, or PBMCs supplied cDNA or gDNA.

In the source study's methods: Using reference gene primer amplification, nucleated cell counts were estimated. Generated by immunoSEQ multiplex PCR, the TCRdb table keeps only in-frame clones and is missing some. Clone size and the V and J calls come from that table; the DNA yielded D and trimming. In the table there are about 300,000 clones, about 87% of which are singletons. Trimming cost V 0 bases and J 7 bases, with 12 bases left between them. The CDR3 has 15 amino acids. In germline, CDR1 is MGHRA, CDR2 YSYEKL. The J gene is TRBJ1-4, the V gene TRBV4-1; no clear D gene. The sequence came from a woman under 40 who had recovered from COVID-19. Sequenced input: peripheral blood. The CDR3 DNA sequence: TGCGCCAGCAGCCAAGAACTGGCGGGCGGTGAAAAACTGTTTTTT. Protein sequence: CASSQELAGGEKLFF.